This T cell receptor (beta chain) was found in a study of CD4 T cells in relation to SARS-CoV-2 and coronaviruses (dated by TCRdb to the early 2020s). At the level of the whole study: In the ViraFEST assay, PBMCs were cultured with antigen for about eleven days, after which TCR beta CDR3s were sequenced to identify antigen-specific clonal expansions. An HIV-1 Nef peptide pool or a no-peptide culture served as the negative reference condition. Using patient-derived lymphoblastoid cell lines, the shared crossreactive spike epitopes were mapped to their HLA restriction. At the level of individual TCR clonotypes, the study evaluated whether memory CD4+ T cells crossreact between the spike proteins of SARS-CoV-2 and those of common cold coronaviruses. The Adaptive Biotechnologies TCR-sequencing kit was used to sequence samples from a few pre-COVID donors and the naive versus memory experiments, while other data came from Illumina-based sequencing. For other donors in the study, expansion assays were sequenced with a different, Illumina-based TCR-beta assay. On the study overall, not on this receptor specifically: Small numbers of patients and of tested TCRs were a limitation of the study. In about 71% of donors, memory CD4+ clonotypes turned up that crossrecognized SARS-CoV-2 and at least one common cold coronavirus spike. No donor contributed both pre-pandemic and post-infection samples, which limited tracing the source of pre-existing responses. Since the crossreactivity analysis centred on spike protein, crossreactivity against other viral proteins was not assessed. Crossreactive clones showed significantly weaker SARS-CoV-2-driven expansion than monoreactive clones, consistent with antigenic imprinting.

CD4+ T cells from unexposed donors were collected before the COVID-19 pandemic (2011-2018). After less than 13 days of culture, CD4+ T cells were isolated with the EasySep CD4+ T cell isolation kit. As far as cell numbers permitted, CD4+ T cells from unexposed donors were tested for reactivity against SARS-CoV-2 S and N as well as four spike pools from common cold coronaviruses. Each well received about 2 million PBMCs, cultured in IMDM supplemented with about 5.4% human AB serum and about 10 IU/ml IL-2. Half of the culture medium was replaced with fresh IL-2-containing medium on days 3 and 7. In general, triplicate replicate wells were used for every peptide culture condition. Leukapheresis product for the unexposed donors was purchased commercially. PBMCs were isolated from leukapheresis product or whole blood by Ficoll-Paque PLUS gradient centrifugation. PBMCs were either cryopreserved at -140°C or used fresh in the expansion assay. The QIAamp Micro DNA Kit was used to extract genomic DNA from the CD4+ T cells.

A distance of 8 bases separates the germline ends of V and J, which lose 3 bases and 0 bases respectively. The CDR3 starts with the cysteine, ends with the phenylalanine, and has 15 residues. This entry keeps only the CDR3 DNA: 45 bases, framed from base 1. Sequences MNHEY (CDR1) and SMNVEV (CDR2) are obtained from the germline V gene (reference sequence). Receptor libraries were prepared by the immunoSEQ multiplex PCR assay. For the original study's pipeline: During preprocessing, nonproductive sequences were discarded, as were any CDR3s that did not begin with C, did not end with F or W, or were shorter than 7 amino acids. Antigen-specific clonotypes were called with the MANAFEST web app, based on expansion relative to reference and other culture wells. To be counted as positive, a clone had to show significant expansion compared with the reference culture, at an FDR below 0.05, in 2 of 3 replicate wells. Positive clones also required significant expansion versus all other tandem wells and an odds ratio above 5. Pairwise Levenshtein distance, computed with the stringdist R package after three terminal residues were trimmed from each end, was used as the measure of CDR3 homology. Held by TCRdb, this immuneACCESS table contains in-frame sequences only and omits some clones. Under half of the omission traces to an unresolved V gene where checked; the cause of the rest is unknown. V and J calls and clone size are given by that table; D and trimming were obtained from the DNA. The sample contains some 25,000 clones, about three quarters of them found a single time. The ten largest clones take up roughly 10% of the sample.

In the case of this clone: Its antigen specificity is not known. Base qualities are not provided; no much larger clone lies one nucleotide away.

The sequence joins TRBV27 to TRBJ2-2; no D gene can be assigned with confidence. Sequencing was done on a sample of CD4+ T cells from PBMCs, cultured in vitro. This clonotype was obtained from a human donor in good health. The nucleotide sequence reads as follows: TGTGCCAGCAGTTTCAGAACCGCGAACACCGGGGAGCTGTTTTTT. This gives the protein CASSFRTANTGELFF.